The clone carrying this TCR beta chain occurred a few times. The sample comes from a study of PD-1 blockade in classical Hodgkin lymphoma. The CDR3 loop spans 15 amino acids. Per germline, CDR1 MDHEN and CDR2 SYDVKM. With V trimmed by 3 bases and J by 8 bases, 10 bases remained unmatched. TCRdb keeps only in-frame clones here, not all; method: immunoSEQ multiplex PCR. In the table there are roughly 140,000 clones, approximately 80% of which are singletons. Brentuximab vedotin exposure varied among the patients, all of whom had relapsed after autologous stem cell transplantation. This TCR was sampled from a human donor with classical Hodgkin lymphoma. Material: peripheral blood mononuclear cells (PBMCs), obtained before the second cycle of nivolumab. The chain recombines TRBV28 with TRBJ2-1, with 7 bases aligning to TRBD2. CDR3 DNA sequence: TGTGCCAGCAGTTTGGGCGGGAGTCCCCTGGATGAGCAGTTCTTC. This encodes CASSLGGSPLDEQFF.